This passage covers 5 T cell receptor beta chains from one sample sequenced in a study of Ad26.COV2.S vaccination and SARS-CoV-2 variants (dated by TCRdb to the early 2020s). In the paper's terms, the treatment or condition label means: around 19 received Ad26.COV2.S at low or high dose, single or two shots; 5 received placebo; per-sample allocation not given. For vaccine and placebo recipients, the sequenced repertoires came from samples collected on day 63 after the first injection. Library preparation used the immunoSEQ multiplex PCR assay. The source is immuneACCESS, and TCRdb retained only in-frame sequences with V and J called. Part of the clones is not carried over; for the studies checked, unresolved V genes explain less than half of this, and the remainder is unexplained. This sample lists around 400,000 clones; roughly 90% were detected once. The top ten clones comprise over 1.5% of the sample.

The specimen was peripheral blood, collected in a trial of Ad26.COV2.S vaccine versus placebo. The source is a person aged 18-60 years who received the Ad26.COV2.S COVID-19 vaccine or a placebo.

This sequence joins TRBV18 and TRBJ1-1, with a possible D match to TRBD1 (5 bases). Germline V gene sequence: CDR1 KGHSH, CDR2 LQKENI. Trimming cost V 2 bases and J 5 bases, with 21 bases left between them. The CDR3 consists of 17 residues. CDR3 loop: CASSPGLIGQTGTEAFF. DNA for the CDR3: TGTGCCAGCTCACCAGGTTTGATTGGACAAACGGGGACTGAAGCTTTCTTT.

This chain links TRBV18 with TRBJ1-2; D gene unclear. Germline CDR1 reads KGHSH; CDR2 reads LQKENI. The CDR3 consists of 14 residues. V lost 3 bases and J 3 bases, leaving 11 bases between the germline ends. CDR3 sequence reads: CASSPLGLDYGYTF. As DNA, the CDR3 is TGTGCCAGCTCACCGTTGGGATTAGACTATGGCTACACCTTC.

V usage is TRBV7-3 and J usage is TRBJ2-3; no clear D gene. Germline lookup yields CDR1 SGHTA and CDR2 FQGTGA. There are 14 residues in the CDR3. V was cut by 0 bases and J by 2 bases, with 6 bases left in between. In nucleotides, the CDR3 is TGTGCCAGCAGCTTAACAGTCCCCACAGATACGCAGTATTTT. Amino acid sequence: CASSLTVPTDTQYF.

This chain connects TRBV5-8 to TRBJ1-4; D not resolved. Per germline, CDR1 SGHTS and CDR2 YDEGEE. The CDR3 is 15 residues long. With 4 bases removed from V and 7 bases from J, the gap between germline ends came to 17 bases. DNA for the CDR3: TGTGCCAGCAGCGCCTCCTGGGGAGCTGGTGAAAAACTGTTTTTT. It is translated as CASSASWGAGEKLFF.

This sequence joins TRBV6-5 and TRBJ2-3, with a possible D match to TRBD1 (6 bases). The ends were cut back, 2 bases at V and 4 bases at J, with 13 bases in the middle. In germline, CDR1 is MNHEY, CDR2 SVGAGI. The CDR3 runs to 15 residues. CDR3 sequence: CASSYGGKDSDTQYF. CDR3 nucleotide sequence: TGTGCCAGCAGTTACGGGGGCAAGGACTCAGATACGCAGTATTTT.